These 23 T cell receptor beta chains were all obtained from the same sample, sequenced in a study of T cell repertoires in cytomegalovirus infection. TCRdb called the reads again in MiXCR, with one record for every CDR3 protein. The sample carries about 740,000 distinct CDR3 sequences, 35% to 45% recorded once. Input material: PBMCs. These receptors all come from a human donor in good health (CMV status not recorded). Some clones in this sample may be carry-over from other donors' samples.

The CDR3: CASNPGLAGYEQYF. CDR3 DNA sequence: TGTGCCAGCAACCCGGGACTAGCTGGTTACGAGCAGTACTTC. The genes are TRBV7-9 and TRBJ2-7; 9 bases line up with TRBD2. Germline CDR1 SEHNR, CDR2 FQNEAQ (reference sequence). V shed 7 bases, J shed 4 bases, and the junction held 8 bases outside the gene matches. CDR3 length equals 14 residues.

CDR3 sequence (DNA): TGTGCCAGCAGTCGACGGGGGCCGAGGGATACGCAGTATTTT. Amino acids: CASSRRGPRDTQYF. The J gene is TRBJ2-3, the V gene TRBV12-3 or TRBV12-4, with D perhaps TRBD1 or TRBD2 (6 bases each). This CDR3 is 14 amino acids long. Between the trimmed V and J ends, which lost 5 bases and 6 bases, there was a span of 15 bases.

This clonotype was detected a few times. The chain carries TRBV28 and TRBJ1-1; D uncertain. The V end was cut by 5 bases, the J end by 10 bases, with 17 bases between. Germline V gene data show CDR1 as MDHEN and CDR2 as SYDVKM. The CDR3 extends over 13 amino acids. The CDR3 reads CASSTGPHGAAFF. The CDR3 nucleotides read TGTGCCAGCAGTACCGGGCCCCATGGAGCAGCTTTCTTT.

The chain couples TRBV28 to TRBJ2-2; D perhaps matches TRBD1 (6 bases). CDR3 length: 16 amino acids. CDR1 and CDR2 from the germline V gene are MDHEN and SYDVKM. V was trimmed by 4 bases and J by 3 bases, leaving 15 bases between them. For the CDR3, the DNA is TGTGCCAGCAGTTCCCCAAGGGGGATCGACACCGGGGAGCTGTTTTTT. This sequence encodes CASSSPRGIDTGELFF.

About this clonotype: At one end, the junction sequence differs from germline, possibly due to a read error. The chain is built from TRBV24-1 and TRBJ2-1; 9 nucleotides match TRBD2. Germline V CDR1 and CDR2: KGHDR, SFDVKD. The CDR3 sequence is 15 residues long. The CDR3 DNA follows: TGTTCCACCAGTCTAGCGGGGTGGGGGGGAGGTGAGCAGTTCTTC. Its translation is CSTSLAGWGGGEQFF.

The V call is TRBV7-9, the J call TRBJ1-2, with no clear D. Germline assignment: CDR1 SEHNR and CDR2 FQNEAQ (reference sequence). V shed 5 bases and J shed 5 bases, with 9 bases lying between them. The CDR3 consists of 12 residues. CDR3 sequence reads: CASSTQSYGYTF. In nucleotides, the CDR3 is TGTGCCAGCAGCACCCAATCGTATGGCTACACCTTC.

The chain recombines TRBV20-1 with TRBJ2-1; TRBD2 aligns across 12 bases. Germline trimming cut 8 bases from V and 5 bases from J; bases unmatched to any gene: 13. Germline V gene data show CDR1 as DFQATT and CDR2 as SNEGSKA (reference sequence). The CDR3 loop spans 16 amino acids. CDR3 region: CSSDHPTSGRHNEQFF. The DNA of the CDR3 is TGCAGTTCCGATCACCCGACTAGCGGGAGACACAATGAGCAGTTCTTC.

This clonotype was seen only once. This rearrangement joins TRBV28 to TRBJ1-6; D unclear. CDR1 MDHEN and CDR2 SYDVKM come from the germline V gene. V was shortened by 8 bases and J by 4 bases, with 9 bases between the two germline ends. The CDR3 length is 13 residues. The chain's CDR3 is CASVPYYNSPLHF. The CDR3 coding sequence is TGTGCCAGCGTACCGTATTATAATTCACCCCTCCACTTT.

Regarding this clonotype: At one end the junction does not follow the germline gene, possibly because of a read error. The rearrangement links TRBV10-3 to TRBJ2-7, with 8 bases identical to TRBD2. This CDR3 comprises 16 residues. The germline V gene encodes CDR1 ENHRY and CDR2 SYGVKD. The CDR3 DNA is TGTGCCATCAGTGAAGGAGAGACGGGGGGGGACTACGCGCAGTACTTC. Encoded protein: CAISEGETGGDYAQYF.

This clonotype was seen more than once but under ten times. This rearrangement joins TRBV12-3 or TRBV12-4 to TRBJ2-7; D is uncertain. V was trimmed by 2 bases and J by 6 bases, leaving 14 bases between them. CDR3 length: 14 residues. CDR3 DNA: TGTGCCAGCAGTTTAAGTGGCCAAACGGGCGAGCAGTACTTC. As protein: CASSLSGQTGEQYF.

V gene TRBV12-3 or TRBV12-4 combines with J gene TRBJ1-2; D is perhaps TRBD1 (6 bases). The V and J ends lost 5 bases and 3 bases respectively, with 19 bases between them. The CDR3 is made up of 16 amino acids. This chain's CDR3 is CASSPWTASPDYGYTF. DNA for the CDR3: TGTGCCAGCAGTCCTTGGACAGCCTCCCCAGACTATGGCTACACCTTC.

This clonotype showed up just once. Since no conserved phenylalanine or tryptophan closes the CDR3, a read error is the likely cause. This rearrangement joins TRBV27 to TRBJ2-2; D is ambiguous. With 7 bases removed from V and 6 bases from J, the gap between germline ends came to 9 bases. The CDR3 extends over 12 amino acids. CDR1 and CDR2 (germline): MNHEY, SMNVEV (reference sequence). The CDR3 coding sequence is TGTGCCAGCATGGGTTTTCCCGGGGAGCTGTTTTTG. Protein sequence: CASMGFPGELFL.

Ten or more counts support this clonotype. Since a much larger clone is just one base distant, this may be a read error. V usage is TRBV7-6 and J usage is TRBJ1-5; no firm D call. The CDR3 consists of 13 residues. Germline values: CDR1 SGHVS, CDR2 FNYEAQ. The V gene lost 5 bases and the J gene lost 4 bases, with 9 bases spanning the gap. In DNA form, the CDR3 reads TGTGCCAGCAGCCCGGCCCCTAATCAGCCCCAGCATTTT. This codes for CASSPAPNQPQHF.

The J gene is TRBJ2-1, the V gene TRBV11-2; D assignment may be TRBD1 or TRBD2 (5 bases each). In germline, CDR1 is SGHAT, CDR2 FQNNGV. V gave up 0 bases and J gave up 7 bases, with 16 bases separating them. The CDR3 runs to 16 residues. CDR3 sequence: CASSLDPAEGENEQFF. The CDR3 bases are TGTGCCAGCAGCTTAGATCCAGCGGAAGGGGAAAATGAGCAGTTCTTC.

This chain connects TRBV28 to TRBJ2-3, with D tentatively TRBD2 (5 bases). The CDR3 covers 15 residues. Germline V lookup: CDR1 MDHEN, CDR2 SYDVKM. V lost 3 bases and J 4 bases, leaving 14 bases between the germline ends. CDR3 sequence: CASSFLARGSDTQYF. The CDR3, as DNA: TGTGCCAGCAGTTTCTTAGCGAGAGGGTCAGATACGCAGTATTTT.

The CDR3 sequence is CASSLRNRAYEQYF. CDR3 DNA: TGTGCCAGCAGTTTACGGAACAGGGCCTACGAGCAGTACTTC. The rearrangement joins TRBV28 to TRBJ2-7, with D possibly TRBD1 on 6 matching bases. V gave up 2 bases and J gave up 2 bases, with 10 bases separating them. Germline lookup yields CDR1 MDHEN and CDR2 SYDVKM. CDR3 size: 14 residues.

V is TRBV11-2 and J is TRBJ1-1; D is ambiguous. Germline CDR1 SGHAT, CDR2 FQNNGV. This CDR3 spans 14 amino acids. Trimming pared 4 bases from V and 5 bases from J, leaving 14 bases between. CDR3 nucleotide sequence: TGTGCCAGCAGCTCCAATGGAGGGATGACTGAAGCTTTCTTT. Translation gives CASSSNGGMTEAFF.

This clonotype has a count of ten or more. This chain connects TRBV7-2 to TRBJ2-1; tentatively, D is TRBD1 (6 bases). There are 17 residues in the CDR3. Per the germline V gene, CDR1 is SGHTA and CDR2 is FQGNSA. Trimming took 0 bases from V and 8 from J, leaving 20 bases between them. CDR3 sequence: CASSLAPRDTPSYEQFF. CDR3 DNA: TGTGCCAGCAGCTTAGCCCCCAGGGACACCCCCTCCTATGAGCAGTTCTTC.

The genes are TRBV12-3 or TRBV12-4 and TRBJ1-5; a weak D match, TRBD1 (5 bases). Trimming cost V 2 bases and J 5 bases, with 22 bases left between them. The CDR3 runs to 18 residues. CDR3 protein: CASSLNRRGLPRDQPQHF. The CDR3 DNA is TGTGCCAGCAGTTTAAATAGGAGGGGACTCCCCCGGGATCAGCCCCAGCATTTT.

This clonotype came up a few times. The CDR3 sequence: CASSLAAGTGQPQHF. The CDR3 coding sequence is TGTGCCAGCAGCTTAGCTGCCGGGACGGGTCAGCCCCAGCATTTT. The V call is TRBV7-9, the J call TRBJ1-5; weak D call: TRBD1 (5 bases). The germline V gene has CDR1 SEHNR and CDR2 FQNEAQ (reference sequence). This CDR3 spans 15 amino acids. The V and J ends lost 0 bases and 6 bases respectively, with 12 bases between them.

The chain employs TRBV28 and TRBJ1-5, with 7 bases identical to TRBD1. After removal of 6 bases from V and 4 bases from J, the junction contained 6 bases not matched to a gene. This CDR3 is 14 amino acids long. The germline gives CDR1 MDHEN, CDR2 SYDVKM. This CDR3 reads CASRPGTANQPQHF. The CDR3 nucleotides read TGTGCCAGCAGGCCCGGGACAGCTAATCAGCCCCAGCATTTT.

J is TRBJ1-5 and V is TRBV28; maybe TRBD1 (6 bases). Germline V lookup: CDR1 MDHEN, CDR2 SYDVKM. V was clipped by 6 bases and J by 0 bases, with 12 bases between them. The CDR3 is made up of 15 amino acids. The CDR3 DNA is TGTGCCAGCAGGAATCAGGGGTCTAGCAATCAGCCCCAGCATTTT. Its translation: CASRNQGSSNQPQHF.

The table lists this clonotype with a few counts. The rearrangement joins TRBV7-9 to TRBJ1-5; 7 bases fit TRBD1. Looked up from germline, CDR1 is SEHNR and CDR2 is FQNEAQ (reference sequence). This CDR3 is built from 14 residues. J lost 6 bases, V lost 8 bases, and 10 bases had no gene match. The DNA for the CDR3 is TGTGCCAGCGCCACAGGGGAAGCAAGTCAGCCCCAGCATTTT. Translating it yields CASATGEASQPQHF. Complete variable domain (other parts from reference TRBV7-9 and TRBJ1-5): DTGVSQNPRHKITKRGQNVTFRCDPISEHNRLYWYRQTLGQGPEFLTYFQNEAQLEKSRLLSDRFSAERPKGSFSTLEIQRTEQGDSAMYLCASATGEASQPQHFGDGTRLSIL.